This T cell receptor beta chain appears in the sequencing data of a study of CD8 T cells in Susac syndrome. Overall study results and limits: There was no clonal expansion in the CD4+ T cell repertoires of Susac syndrome.

The germline V and J ends were trimmed by 2 bases and 5 bases, with 6 bases remaining between them. CDR1 is SEHNR, CDR2 FQNEAQ, per germline (reference sequence). This CDR3 has 12 residues. After extraction with the RNeasy kit, roughly 0.45 to 1 ug of the RNA was reverse transcribed using random hexamers. TCRdb analysed the immunoSEQ multiplex PCR reads with MiXCR anew, one entry per CDR3 protein. The table includes 150,000 to 180,000 distinct CDR3 sequences, 85% to 95% detected once. Under recently defined diagnostic criteria, the patients with Susac syndrome qualified as having definite or probable disease. As regards this clonotype: Its antigen is still unknown.

This clonotype originated in a human donor with Susac syndrome. The chain carries TRBV7-9 and TRBJ1-2; D not resolved. Input material: CD4+ T cells from PBMCs. As DNA, the CDR3 is TGTGCCAGCAGCTTAAGGGATTATGGCTACACCTTC. It encodes CASSLRDYGYTF. Variable domain in full (rest from reference TRBV7-9 and TRBJ1-2): DTGVSQNPRHKITKRGQNVTFRCDPISEHNRLYWYRQTLGQGPEFLTYFQNEAQLEKSRLLSDRFSAERPKGSFSTLEIQRTEQGDSAMYLCASSLRDYGYTFGSGTRLTVV.